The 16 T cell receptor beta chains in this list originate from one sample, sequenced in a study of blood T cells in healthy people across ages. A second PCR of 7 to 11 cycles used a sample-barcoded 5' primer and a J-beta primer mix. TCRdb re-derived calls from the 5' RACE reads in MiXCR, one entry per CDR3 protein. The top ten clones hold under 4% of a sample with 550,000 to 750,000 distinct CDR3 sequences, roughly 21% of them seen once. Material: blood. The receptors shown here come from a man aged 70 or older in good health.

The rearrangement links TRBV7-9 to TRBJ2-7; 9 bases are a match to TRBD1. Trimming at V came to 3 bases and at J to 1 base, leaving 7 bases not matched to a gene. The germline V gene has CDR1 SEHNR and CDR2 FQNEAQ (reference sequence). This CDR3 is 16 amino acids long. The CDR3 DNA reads TGTGCCAGCAGCTTGAAGGGACAGGGACCTTCCTACGAGCAGTACTTC. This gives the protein CASSLKGQGPSYEQYF.

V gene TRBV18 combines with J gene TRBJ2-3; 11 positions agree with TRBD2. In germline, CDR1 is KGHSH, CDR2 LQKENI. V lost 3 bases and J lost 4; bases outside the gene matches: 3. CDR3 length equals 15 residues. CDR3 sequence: CASSPGTSGADTQYF. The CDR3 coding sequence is TGTGCCAGCTCACCCGGGACTAGCGGAGCAGATACGCAGTATTTT.

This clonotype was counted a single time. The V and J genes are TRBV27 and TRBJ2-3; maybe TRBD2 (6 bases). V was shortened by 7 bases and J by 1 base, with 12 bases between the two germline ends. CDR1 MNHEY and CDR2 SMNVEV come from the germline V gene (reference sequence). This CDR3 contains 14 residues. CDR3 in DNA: TGTGCCAGCAATGGGCGGGGAGGCACAGATACGCAGTATTTT. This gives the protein CASNGRGGTDTQYF.

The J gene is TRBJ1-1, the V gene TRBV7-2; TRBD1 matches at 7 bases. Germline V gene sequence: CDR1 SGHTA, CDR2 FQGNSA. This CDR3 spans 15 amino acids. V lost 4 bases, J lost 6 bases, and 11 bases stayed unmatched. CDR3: CASSYRQGGYPEAFF. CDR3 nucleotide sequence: TGTGCCAGCAGCTATCGACAGGGAGGGTACCCTGAAGCTTTCTTT.

CDR3: CASSRDADGYGYTF. The CDR3 DNA follows: TGCGCCAGCAGCCGGGACGCCGACGGCTATGGCTACACCTTC. The rearrangement uses TRBV4-1 and TRBJ1-2, with TRBD1 as a possible D gene (5 bases). Trimming removed 4 bases at V and 4 bases at J, with 13 bases between. This CDR3 comprises 14 residues. Germline CDR1 and CDR2: MGHRA and YSYEKL.

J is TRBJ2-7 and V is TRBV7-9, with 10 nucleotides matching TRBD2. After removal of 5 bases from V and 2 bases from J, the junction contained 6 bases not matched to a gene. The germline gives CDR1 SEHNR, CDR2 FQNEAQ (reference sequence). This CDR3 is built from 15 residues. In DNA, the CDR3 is TGTGCCAGCAGCCCCTTTGGGACTAGCGCCTACGAGCAGTACTTC. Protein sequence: CASSPFGTSAYEQYF.

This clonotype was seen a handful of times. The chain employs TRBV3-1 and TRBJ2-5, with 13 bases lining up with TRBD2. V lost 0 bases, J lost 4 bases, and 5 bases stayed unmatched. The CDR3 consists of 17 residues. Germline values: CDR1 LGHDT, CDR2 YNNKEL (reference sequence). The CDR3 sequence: CASSQDQGLAGVETQYF. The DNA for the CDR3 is TGTGCCAGCAGCCAAGATCAAGGACTAGCGGGAGTAGAGACCCAGTACTTC.

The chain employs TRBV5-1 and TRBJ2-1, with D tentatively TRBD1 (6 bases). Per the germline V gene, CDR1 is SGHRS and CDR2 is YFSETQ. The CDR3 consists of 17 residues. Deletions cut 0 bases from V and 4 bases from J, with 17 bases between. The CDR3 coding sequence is TGCGCCAGCAGCTTGGCCGTAGGGGGAGTTCGTTACAATGAGCAGTTCTTC. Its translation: CASSLAVGGVRYNEQFF.

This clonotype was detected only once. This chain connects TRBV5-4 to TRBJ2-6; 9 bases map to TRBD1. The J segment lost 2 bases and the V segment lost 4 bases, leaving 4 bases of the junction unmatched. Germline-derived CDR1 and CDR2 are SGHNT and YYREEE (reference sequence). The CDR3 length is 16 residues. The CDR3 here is CASSAGQGAGANVLTF. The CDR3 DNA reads TGTGCCAGCAGCGCGGGACAGGGAGCTGGGGCCAACGTCCTGACTTTC.

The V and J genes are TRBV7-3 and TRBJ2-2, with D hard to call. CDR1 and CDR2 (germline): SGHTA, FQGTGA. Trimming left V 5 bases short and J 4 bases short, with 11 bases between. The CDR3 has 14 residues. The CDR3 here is CASSPTPLTGELFF. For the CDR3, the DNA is TGTGCCAGCAGCCCCACCCCTCTCACCGGGGAGCTGTTTTTT.

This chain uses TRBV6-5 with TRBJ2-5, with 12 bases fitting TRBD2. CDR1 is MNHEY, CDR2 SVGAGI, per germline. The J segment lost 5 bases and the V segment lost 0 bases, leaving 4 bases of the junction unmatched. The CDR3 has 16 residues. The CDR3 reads CASSYSLAGGPETQYF. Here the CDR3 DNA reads TGTGCCAGCAGTTACTCCCTAGCGGGAGGGCCGGAGACCCAGTACTTC.

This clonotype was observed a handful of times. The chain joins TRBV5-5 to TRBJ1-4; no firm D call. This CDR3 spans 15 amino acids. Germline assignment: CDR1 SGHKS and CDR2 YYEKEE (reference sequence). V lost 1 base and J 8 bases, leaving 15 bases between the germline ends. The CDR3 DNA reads TGTGCCAGCAGCTTGTGGACGGCCGCGGGGGAAAAACTGTTTTTT. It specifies CASSLWTAAGEKLFF.

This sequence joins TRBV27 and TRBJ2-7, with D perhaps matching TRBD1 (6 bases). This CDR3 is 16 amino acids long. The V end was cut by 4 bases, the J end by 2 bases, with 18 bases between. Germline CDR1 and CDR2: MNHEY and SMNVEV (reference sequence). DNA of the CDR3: TGTGCCAGCAGTTCCAGGGGCAGTTTCGGGACCTACGAGCAGTACTTC. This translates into CASSSRGSFGTYEQYF.

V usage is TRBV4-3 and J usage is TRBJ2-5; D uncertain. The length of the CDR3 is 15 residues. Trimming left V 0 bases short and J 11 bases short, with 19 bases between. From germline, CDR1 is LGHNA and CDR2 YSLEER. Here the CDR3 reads CASSQDWGLPAEQYF. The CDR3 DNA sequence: TGCGCCAGCAGCCAAGATTGGGGTCTTCCTGCGGAGCAGTACTTC.

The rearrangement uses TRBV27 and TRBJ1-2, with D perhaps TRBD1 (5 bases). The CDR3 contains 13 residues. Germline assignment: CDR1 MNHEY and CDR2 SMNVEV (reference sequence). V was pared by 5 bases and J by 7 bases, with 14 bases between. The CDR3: CASSRQGKSGYTF. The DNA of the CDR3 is TGTGCCAGCAGTCGGCAGGGTAAAAGTGGCTACACCTTC.

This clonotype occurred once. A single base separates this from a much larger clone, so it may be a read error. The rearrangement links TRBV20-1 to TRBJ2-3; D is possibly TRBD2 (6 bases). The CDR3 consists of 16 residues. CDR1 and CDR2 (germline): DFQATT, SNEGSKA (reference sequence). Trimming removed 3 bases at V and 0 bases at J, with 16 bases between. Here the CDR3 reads CSASTRTTPSTDTQYF. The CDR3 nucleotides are TGCAGTGCTAGCACCAGGACTACCCCTAGCACAGATACGCAGTATTTT.